The rows below give T cell receptor beta chains drawn from one sample of a study of cytomegalovirus exposure and HLA in healthy donors. The table came from immunoSEQ multiplex PCR; TCRdb's copy has only in-frame clones and leaves some out. The sample includes some 150,000 clones, roughly 80% of them seen just once. Input material: PBMCs. The receptors derive from a female donor in good health and CMV-seronegative. Both conserved end residues are part of each CDR3. A D gene is named only where the DNA matches it firmly. Clone sizes are given selectively: once, few, many, or a class where the clone is expanded.

DNA,CDR3,J,size,V,D
TGTGCCAGTAGGACTCCTGAACCGGGACTATACCCTGAAGCTTTCTTT,CASRTPEPGLYPEAFF,TRBJ1-1,-,TRBV19,-
TGTGCCAGCAGCTTAGATGGAGCGGGAGAGACCCAGTACTTC,CASSLDGAGETQYF,TRBJ2-5,-,TRBV7-6,-
TGTGCCAGCAGTTACTCGGGACAGGCGAACACCGGGGAGCTGTTTTTT,CASSYSGQANTGELFF,TRBJ2-2,-,TRBV7-8,TRBD1
TGTGCCAGCAGCTTAATTACAAGGGGTACTGAAGCTTTCTTT,CASSLITRGTEAFF,TRBJ1-1,-,TRBV7-2,-
TGTGCCAGCAGCCCGGACAGGGGTGAAAAACTGTTTTTT,CASSPDRGEKLFF,TRBJ1-4,-,TRBV7-3,TRBD1
TGCAGCGCATTACCCCGGAAAGCCGGACAGGAGAGTCCCATCGGCTACACCTTC,CSALPRKAGQESPIGYTF,TRBJ1-2,few,TRBV29-1,TRBD1
TGTGCCATCCAAGACAGGGTCCCTTCCTACGAGCAGTACTTC,CAIQDRVPSYEQYF,TRBJ2-7,-,TRBV6-1,TRBD1
TGTGCCAGCACCCGATTAACGTGGCCCTACGAGCAGTACTTC,CASTRLTWPYEQYF,TRBJ2-7,-,TRBV28,-
TGTGCCAGCAGCCCAGGACAGATTCCCACAGATACGCAGTATTTT,CASSPGQIPTDTQYF,TRBJ2-3,-,TRBV27,-
TGTGCCACCAGCACCTCGACAGGGTTAAATGAAAAACTGTTTTTT,CATSTSTGLNEKLFF,TRBJ1-4,-,TRBV15,TRBD1